The text below deals with one T cell receptor (beta chain). This clonotype turned up a few times. Its antigen is still unknown. Qualities for individual bases were not recorded, and no much larger clone is one base off. CDR1 and CDR2, looked up from the germline V gene (reference sequence), are DFQATT and SNEGSKA. V is pruned by 6 bases and J by 5 bases, leaving 9 bases of the junction without a gene match. From cysteine to phenylalanine, the CDR3 is 16 amino acids long. CDR3 DNA only is kept here, 48 bases in frame from base 1. These data are taken from a study of blood T cells in healthy people across ages (dated by TCRdb to about 2015). For context, the study as a whole: In model experiments, roughly one uniquely barcoded TCR beta cDNA molecule per two T cells was captured by template switching. The donors were split into four age groups: young (average 16 years), middle-aged (about 40), aged (more than 60) and long-lived (over 80). The study analyzed two additional independent replicas of 1 million unique cDNA reads from the same blood draw for two donors, one aged 18 to 30 and one aged 80 or older. Donors of different ages were randomly distributed across sequencing lanes to avoid experimental bias. To track age-related changes in TCR beta repertoire diversity, the study relied on deep sequencing normalized with unique cDNA molecular identifiers.

What the research found in general, with its limitations: Observed TCR beta diversity per million T cells fell roughly linearly with age, and a significant reduction was already apparent by age roughly 40. Compared with the aged group, the long-lived group had more naive CD4+ T cells, fewer expanded clones and increased TCR diversity, a pattern suggesting age selection. Because donor CMV infection status was unknown, age-related changes in expanded clonotypes were potentially confounded. The percentage of naive T cells measured by flow cytometry correlated strongly with observed TCR beta diversity. Total diversity estimates from one million sequenced T cells were considered lower bounds and underestimates. Bulk unsorted PBMC profiling prevented conclusive comparison of naive and antigen-experienced compartments.

The roughly 42 donors, aged about 6 to 100 years, were systemically healthy Caucasian individuals from Russia. Approximately 9.3 milliliters of peripheral blood were drawn from each donor into EDTA-treated Vacutainer tubes. PBMCs were isolated by Ficoll-Paque density-gradient centrifugation, with at least 6 million obtained per sample. Total RNA, at least 5.5 micrograms per sample, was extracted from PBMCs with Trizol reagent. Naive CD45RAhigh/CD27high T cell percentages were measured by flow cytometry on a PBMC aliquot from every donor. Receptor libraries were prepared by 5' RACE. For sequencing, an Illumina HiSeq 2500 was employed. The second PCR ran for roughly 6 to 11 cycles and used a J-beta primer mix along with a sample-barcoded 5' primer. A template-switch 5' adaptor carrying 12 random nucleotides introduced a unique molecular identifier onto each TCR beta cDNA molecule. At least 2.5 million CDR3-containing paired-end reads were obtained from each sample. First-strand cDNA synthesis was performed from all RNA using the Mint cDNA synthesis kit, with priming by a TRBC-specific oligonucleotide. After uracil-DNA glycosylase treatment, a first 18-cycle PCR used universal primers M1SS and BC2_uni_R on all cDNA. The source study handled its data this way. Each sample was normalized by randomly selecting 1 million high-quality reads, each carrying a distinct molecular identifier. Instead of being binned into consensus sequences, reads with shared molecular identifiers were discarded. MiTCR, with a Q25 quality threshold and the strictest error-elimination algorithm, was used for CDR3 identification, clonotype clustering and error correction. A nonparametric unseen species model using Euler transformation provided a lower-bound estimate of total TCR beta diversity. TCRdb itself trimmed the public reads at Q25 with fastp, ran MiXCR and retained productive beta chains. Entries that share a CDR3 protein sequence are merged under the most common genes and DNA. The V and J calls shown here were made by TCRdb, not taken from the authors' results. The sample records hundreds of thousands of distinct CDR3 sequences, approximately 30% of which are singletons. The ten largest clonotypes hold 15% to 18% of the sample.

Sequencing input: blood. The rearranged chain carries TRBV20-1 and TRBJ2-1; a stretch of 14 junction bases matches TRBD2. The TCR comes from a woman over 75 in good health. In nucleotides, the sequence is TGCAGTGCCCCTAGACTAGCGGGGGGGACAAACAATGAGCAGTTCTTC. This is translated as CSAPRLAGGTNNEQFF.